The 6 T cell receptor beta chains below all came from one sample that was sequenced in a study of memory CD4+ T cells and cytomegalovirus serostatus. The sort gate was single viable CD3+CD4+CD8-CD45RO+ cells for memory CD4+ T cells. Clones were sequenced by immunoSEQ multiplex PCR, and TCRdb holds only the in-frame ones, with some missing. The data contain more than 45,000 clones, roughly 74% of them seen just once; the ten biggest clones take up more than 0.95%. The specimen sequenced was memory CD4+ T cells from blood. The source of these receptors is an adult in good health and CMV-seropositive.

The chain joins TRBV10-1 to TRBJ1-2; D is perhaps TRBD1 (5 bases). Germline V gene sequence: CDR1 WNHNN, CDR2 SYGVQD (reference sequence). The V end was cut by 7 bases, the J end by 6 bases, with 12 bases between. This CDR3 region has 12 residues. The chain's CDR3 is CASTGARDGYTF. The CDR3 DNA follows: TGCGCCAGCACCGGGGCCCGGGATGGCTACACCTTC.

The J gene is TRBJ2-7, the V gene TRBV28; 10 positions agree with TRBD1. CDR1 is MDHEN, CDR2 SYDVKM, per germline. V shed 4 bases and J 4 bases; nucleotides not matched to a gene: 4. This CDR3 is built from 14 residues. CDR3 coding DNA: TGTGCCAGCAGTTCCGGGACAGGGGTTTACGAGCAGTACTTC. The encoded protein is CASSSGTGVYEQYF.

The chain is built from TRBV6-6 and TRBJ2-2, with TRBD2 identical over 8 bases. The CDR3 totals 14 residues. The J segment lost 1 base and the V segment lost 6 bases, leaving 1 base of the junction unmatched. Germline CDR1 reads MNHNY; CDR2 reads SVGAGI (reference sequence). The CDR3 DNA sequence: TGTGCCAGCAGCCGGGGGGGGAACACCGGGGAGCTGTTTTTT. Translated, it gives CASSRGGNTGELFF.

This sequence joins TRBV7-3 and TRBJ2-6, with unresolved D. This CDR3 contains 14 residues. V lost 5 bases and J 0 bases, leaving 5 bases between the germline ends. Germline V gene sequence: CDR1 SGHTA, CDR2 FQGTGA. DNA of the CDR3: TGTGCCAGCAGCCCCTCCTCTGGGGCCAACGTCCTGACTTTC. Protein sequence: CASSPSSGANVLTF.

The chain uses TRBV4-1 and TRBJ1-4, with D perhaps matching TRBD1 (6 bases). Trimming removed 0 bases from V and 6 bases from J, with 14 bases in between. The germline V gene has CDR1 MGHRA and CDR2 YSYEKL. The CDR3 length is 16 residues. The CDR3 loop is CASSQELQGGDEKLFF. For the CDR3, the DNA is TGCGCCAGCAGCCAAGAGTTGCAAGGGGGGGATGAAAAACTGTTTTTT.

V and J are TRBV28 and TRBJ1-1; D uncertain. Deletions cut 7 bases from V and 4 bases from J, with 13 bases between. The CDR3 contains 13 residues. The V gene's germline CDR1 is MDHEN and CDR2 SYDVKM. CDR3 sequence (DNA): TGTGCCAGCAACCCTGGAGGAGGCACTGAAGCTTTCTTT. Encoded protein: CASNPGGGTEAFF.